The present TCR beta chain was sequenced within a study of blood T cell repertoires in COVID-19. Turning to the study itself: T cells, B-cell-depleted T cells, or PBMCs supplied cDNA or gDNA.

This clone was seen more than once but under ten times. Clones were sequenced by immunoSEQ multiplex PCR, and TCRdb holds only the in-frame ones, with some missing. This table holds some 290,000 clones, around 90% found once. The V gene end was trimmed by 7 bases and the J gene end by 5 bases; junction bases not matched to a gene: 11. Germline V gene data show CDR1 as SGHTA and CDR2 as FQGNSA. This CDR3 region has 15 residues. This clonotype was sampled from a woman aged 50 to 60 who had recovered from COVID-19. The chain uses TRBV7-2 and TRBJ2-3; TRBD2 agrees at 8 bases. The sequenced sample was peripheral blood. CDR3 amino acids: CASTSGGPWGDTQYF. Here the CDR3 DNA reads TGTGCCAGCACCTCGGGGGGGCCCTGGGGAGATACGCAGTATTTT.